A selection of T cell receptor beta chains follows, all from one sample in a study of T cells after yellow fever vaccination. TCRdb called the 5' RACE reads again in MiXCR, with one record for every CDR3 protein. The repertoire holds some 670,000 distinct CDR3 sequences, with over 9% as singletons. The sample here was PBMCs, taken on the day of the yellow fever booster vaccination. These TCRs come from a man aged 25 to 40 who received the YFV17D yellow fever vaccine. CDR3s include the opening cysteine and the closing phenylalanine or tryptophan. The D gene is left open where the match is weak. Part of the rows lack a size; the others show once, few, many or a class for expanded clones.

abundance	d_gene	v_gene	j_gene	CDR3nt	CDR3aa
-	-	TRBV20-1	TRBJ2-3	TGCAGTGCTAGCCCCAGGGTACCACTTCGCACAGATACGCAGTATTTT	CSASPRVPLRTDTQYF
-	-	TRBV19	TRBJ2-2	TGTGCCAGTAGGGGCAGGCCCAACACCGGGGAGCTGTTTTTT	CASRGRPNTGELFF
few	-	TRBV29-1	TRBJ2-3	TGCAGCGTTGAAGGAGAAGCTAGCACAGATACGCAGTATTTT	CSVEGEASTDTQYF
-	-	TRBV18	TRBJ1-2	TGTGCCAGCTCACCACCGCAGAGCCGCTATGGCTACACCTTC	CASSPPQSRYGYTF
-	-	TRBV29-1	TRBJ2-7	TGCAGCGTTGTGCAGGGCTGGAACGAGCAGTACTTC	CSVVQGWNEQYF
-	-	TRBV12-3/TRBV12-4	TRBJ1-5	TGTGCCAGCAGTTTAAATGTGGATCCCCAGCATTTT	CASSLNVDPQHF
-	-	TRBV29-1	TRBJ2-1	TGCAGCGTTGAAGTAGGAGGACTACCTGAGGACAATGAGCAGTTCTTC	CSVEVGGLPEDNEQFF
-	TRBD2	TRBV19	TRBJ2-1	TGTGCCAGTGTAAGCGGGGATGAGCAGTTCTTC	CASVSGDEQFF
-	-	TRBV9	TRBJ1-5	TGTGCCAGCAGCGTAGGCGGGGGGTTCAATCAGCCCCAGCATTTT	CASSVGGGFNQPQHF
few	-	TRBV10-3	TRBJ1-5	TGTGCCAACGAATCCCAGGAGAATCAGCCCCAGCATTTT	CANESQENQPQHF
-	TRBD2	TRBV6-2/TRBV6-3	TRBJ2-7	TGTGCCAGCAGTACGGGACTAGTACGGTACTTC	CASSTGLVRYF
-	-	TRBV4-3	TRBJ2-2	TGCGCCAGCAGCCAAGGCACGGGGGGCAGGGGGATCGAGACCGGGGAGCTGTTTTTT	CASSQGTGGRGIETGELFF
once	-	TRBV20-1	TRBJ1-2	TGCAGTGCTAGGGGAGACAGTGCGAATAACTATGGCTACACCTTC	CSARGDSANNYGYTF
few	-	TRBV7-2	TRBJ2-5	TGTGCCAGCAGCTTTAATGGATTCATCCAAGAGACCCAGTACTTC	CASSFNGFIQETQYF
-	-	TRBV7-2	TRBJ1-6	TGTGCCAGCAGCCCCCAGGGCAGAGGGGTCGGGTCACCCCTCCACTTT	CASSPQGRGVGSPLHF
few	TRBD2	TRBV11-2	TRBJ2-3	TGTGCCAGCAGATACCGGACTAGCGGGTTGGGATCTAGCACAGATACGCAGTATTTT	CASRYRTSGLGSSTDTQYF
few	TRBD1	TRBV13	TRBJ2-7	TGTGCCAGCAGCTTAGGGATGAGGGACAGGGACCCCCACGAGCAGTACTTC	CASSLGMRDRDPHEQYF
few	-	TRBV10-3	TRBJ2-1	TGTGCCATCCAGGACGATTTCGAGCAGTTCTTC	CAIQDDFEQFF
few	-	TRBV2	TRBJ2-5	TGTGCCGGTCGGTATTACGAGACCCAGTACTTC	CAGRYYETQYF
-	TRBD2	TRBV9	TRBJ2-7	TGTGCCAGCAGCGATATAGCGGGAGTAGAGCAGTACTTC	CASSDIAGVEQYF
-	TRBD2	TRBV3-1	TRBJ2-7	TGTGCCAGCACGGGAGGGGCGTACTCCTACGAGCAGTACTTC	CASTGGAYSYEQYF
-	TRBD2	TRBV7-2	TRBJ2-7	TGTGCCAGCAGCTTAGAAGCGGGAGTCTACTACGAGCAGTACTTC	CASSLEAGVYYEQYF
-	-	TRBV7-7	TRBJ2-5	TGTGCTAGCAGCCGAAGTTGGGGCCAAGAGACCCAGTACTTC	CASSRSWGQETQYF
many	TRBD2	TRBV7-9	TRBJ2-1	TGTGCCAGCAGCTCCCCAAGGACTAGCGGCGAGCAGTTCTTC	CASSSPRTSGEQFF
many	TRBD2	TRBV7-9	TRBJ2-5	TGTGCCAGCAGCCCCCTCGGGAGGTCCCAAGAGACCCAGTACTTC	CASSPLGRSQETQYF
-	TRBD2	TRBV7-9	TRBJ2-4	TGTGCCAGCAGCTTAGGAAGCGGGGGGCTAGCCAAAAACATTCAGTACTTC	CASSLGSGGLAKNIQYF
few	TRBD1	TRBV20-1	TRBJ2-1	TGCAGTGCCATTTCATTGACAGGGGCCTACAATGAGCAGTTCTTC	CSAISLTGAYNEQFF
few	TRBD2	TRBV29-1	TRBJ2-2	TGCAGCGTACTTCAGCGGGAAGGGTCGGTCGGGGAGCTGTTTTTT	CSVLQREGSVGELFF
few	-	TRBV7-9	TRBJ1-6	TGTGCCAGCAGCCCAGATACTCGGGGAGGGACTGGTTCACCCCTCCACTTT	CASSPDTRGGTGSPLHF
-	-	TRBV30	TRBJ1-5	TGTGCCTGGAGCCCCTCGGGGGATCAGCCCCAGCATTTT	CAWSPSGDQPQHF